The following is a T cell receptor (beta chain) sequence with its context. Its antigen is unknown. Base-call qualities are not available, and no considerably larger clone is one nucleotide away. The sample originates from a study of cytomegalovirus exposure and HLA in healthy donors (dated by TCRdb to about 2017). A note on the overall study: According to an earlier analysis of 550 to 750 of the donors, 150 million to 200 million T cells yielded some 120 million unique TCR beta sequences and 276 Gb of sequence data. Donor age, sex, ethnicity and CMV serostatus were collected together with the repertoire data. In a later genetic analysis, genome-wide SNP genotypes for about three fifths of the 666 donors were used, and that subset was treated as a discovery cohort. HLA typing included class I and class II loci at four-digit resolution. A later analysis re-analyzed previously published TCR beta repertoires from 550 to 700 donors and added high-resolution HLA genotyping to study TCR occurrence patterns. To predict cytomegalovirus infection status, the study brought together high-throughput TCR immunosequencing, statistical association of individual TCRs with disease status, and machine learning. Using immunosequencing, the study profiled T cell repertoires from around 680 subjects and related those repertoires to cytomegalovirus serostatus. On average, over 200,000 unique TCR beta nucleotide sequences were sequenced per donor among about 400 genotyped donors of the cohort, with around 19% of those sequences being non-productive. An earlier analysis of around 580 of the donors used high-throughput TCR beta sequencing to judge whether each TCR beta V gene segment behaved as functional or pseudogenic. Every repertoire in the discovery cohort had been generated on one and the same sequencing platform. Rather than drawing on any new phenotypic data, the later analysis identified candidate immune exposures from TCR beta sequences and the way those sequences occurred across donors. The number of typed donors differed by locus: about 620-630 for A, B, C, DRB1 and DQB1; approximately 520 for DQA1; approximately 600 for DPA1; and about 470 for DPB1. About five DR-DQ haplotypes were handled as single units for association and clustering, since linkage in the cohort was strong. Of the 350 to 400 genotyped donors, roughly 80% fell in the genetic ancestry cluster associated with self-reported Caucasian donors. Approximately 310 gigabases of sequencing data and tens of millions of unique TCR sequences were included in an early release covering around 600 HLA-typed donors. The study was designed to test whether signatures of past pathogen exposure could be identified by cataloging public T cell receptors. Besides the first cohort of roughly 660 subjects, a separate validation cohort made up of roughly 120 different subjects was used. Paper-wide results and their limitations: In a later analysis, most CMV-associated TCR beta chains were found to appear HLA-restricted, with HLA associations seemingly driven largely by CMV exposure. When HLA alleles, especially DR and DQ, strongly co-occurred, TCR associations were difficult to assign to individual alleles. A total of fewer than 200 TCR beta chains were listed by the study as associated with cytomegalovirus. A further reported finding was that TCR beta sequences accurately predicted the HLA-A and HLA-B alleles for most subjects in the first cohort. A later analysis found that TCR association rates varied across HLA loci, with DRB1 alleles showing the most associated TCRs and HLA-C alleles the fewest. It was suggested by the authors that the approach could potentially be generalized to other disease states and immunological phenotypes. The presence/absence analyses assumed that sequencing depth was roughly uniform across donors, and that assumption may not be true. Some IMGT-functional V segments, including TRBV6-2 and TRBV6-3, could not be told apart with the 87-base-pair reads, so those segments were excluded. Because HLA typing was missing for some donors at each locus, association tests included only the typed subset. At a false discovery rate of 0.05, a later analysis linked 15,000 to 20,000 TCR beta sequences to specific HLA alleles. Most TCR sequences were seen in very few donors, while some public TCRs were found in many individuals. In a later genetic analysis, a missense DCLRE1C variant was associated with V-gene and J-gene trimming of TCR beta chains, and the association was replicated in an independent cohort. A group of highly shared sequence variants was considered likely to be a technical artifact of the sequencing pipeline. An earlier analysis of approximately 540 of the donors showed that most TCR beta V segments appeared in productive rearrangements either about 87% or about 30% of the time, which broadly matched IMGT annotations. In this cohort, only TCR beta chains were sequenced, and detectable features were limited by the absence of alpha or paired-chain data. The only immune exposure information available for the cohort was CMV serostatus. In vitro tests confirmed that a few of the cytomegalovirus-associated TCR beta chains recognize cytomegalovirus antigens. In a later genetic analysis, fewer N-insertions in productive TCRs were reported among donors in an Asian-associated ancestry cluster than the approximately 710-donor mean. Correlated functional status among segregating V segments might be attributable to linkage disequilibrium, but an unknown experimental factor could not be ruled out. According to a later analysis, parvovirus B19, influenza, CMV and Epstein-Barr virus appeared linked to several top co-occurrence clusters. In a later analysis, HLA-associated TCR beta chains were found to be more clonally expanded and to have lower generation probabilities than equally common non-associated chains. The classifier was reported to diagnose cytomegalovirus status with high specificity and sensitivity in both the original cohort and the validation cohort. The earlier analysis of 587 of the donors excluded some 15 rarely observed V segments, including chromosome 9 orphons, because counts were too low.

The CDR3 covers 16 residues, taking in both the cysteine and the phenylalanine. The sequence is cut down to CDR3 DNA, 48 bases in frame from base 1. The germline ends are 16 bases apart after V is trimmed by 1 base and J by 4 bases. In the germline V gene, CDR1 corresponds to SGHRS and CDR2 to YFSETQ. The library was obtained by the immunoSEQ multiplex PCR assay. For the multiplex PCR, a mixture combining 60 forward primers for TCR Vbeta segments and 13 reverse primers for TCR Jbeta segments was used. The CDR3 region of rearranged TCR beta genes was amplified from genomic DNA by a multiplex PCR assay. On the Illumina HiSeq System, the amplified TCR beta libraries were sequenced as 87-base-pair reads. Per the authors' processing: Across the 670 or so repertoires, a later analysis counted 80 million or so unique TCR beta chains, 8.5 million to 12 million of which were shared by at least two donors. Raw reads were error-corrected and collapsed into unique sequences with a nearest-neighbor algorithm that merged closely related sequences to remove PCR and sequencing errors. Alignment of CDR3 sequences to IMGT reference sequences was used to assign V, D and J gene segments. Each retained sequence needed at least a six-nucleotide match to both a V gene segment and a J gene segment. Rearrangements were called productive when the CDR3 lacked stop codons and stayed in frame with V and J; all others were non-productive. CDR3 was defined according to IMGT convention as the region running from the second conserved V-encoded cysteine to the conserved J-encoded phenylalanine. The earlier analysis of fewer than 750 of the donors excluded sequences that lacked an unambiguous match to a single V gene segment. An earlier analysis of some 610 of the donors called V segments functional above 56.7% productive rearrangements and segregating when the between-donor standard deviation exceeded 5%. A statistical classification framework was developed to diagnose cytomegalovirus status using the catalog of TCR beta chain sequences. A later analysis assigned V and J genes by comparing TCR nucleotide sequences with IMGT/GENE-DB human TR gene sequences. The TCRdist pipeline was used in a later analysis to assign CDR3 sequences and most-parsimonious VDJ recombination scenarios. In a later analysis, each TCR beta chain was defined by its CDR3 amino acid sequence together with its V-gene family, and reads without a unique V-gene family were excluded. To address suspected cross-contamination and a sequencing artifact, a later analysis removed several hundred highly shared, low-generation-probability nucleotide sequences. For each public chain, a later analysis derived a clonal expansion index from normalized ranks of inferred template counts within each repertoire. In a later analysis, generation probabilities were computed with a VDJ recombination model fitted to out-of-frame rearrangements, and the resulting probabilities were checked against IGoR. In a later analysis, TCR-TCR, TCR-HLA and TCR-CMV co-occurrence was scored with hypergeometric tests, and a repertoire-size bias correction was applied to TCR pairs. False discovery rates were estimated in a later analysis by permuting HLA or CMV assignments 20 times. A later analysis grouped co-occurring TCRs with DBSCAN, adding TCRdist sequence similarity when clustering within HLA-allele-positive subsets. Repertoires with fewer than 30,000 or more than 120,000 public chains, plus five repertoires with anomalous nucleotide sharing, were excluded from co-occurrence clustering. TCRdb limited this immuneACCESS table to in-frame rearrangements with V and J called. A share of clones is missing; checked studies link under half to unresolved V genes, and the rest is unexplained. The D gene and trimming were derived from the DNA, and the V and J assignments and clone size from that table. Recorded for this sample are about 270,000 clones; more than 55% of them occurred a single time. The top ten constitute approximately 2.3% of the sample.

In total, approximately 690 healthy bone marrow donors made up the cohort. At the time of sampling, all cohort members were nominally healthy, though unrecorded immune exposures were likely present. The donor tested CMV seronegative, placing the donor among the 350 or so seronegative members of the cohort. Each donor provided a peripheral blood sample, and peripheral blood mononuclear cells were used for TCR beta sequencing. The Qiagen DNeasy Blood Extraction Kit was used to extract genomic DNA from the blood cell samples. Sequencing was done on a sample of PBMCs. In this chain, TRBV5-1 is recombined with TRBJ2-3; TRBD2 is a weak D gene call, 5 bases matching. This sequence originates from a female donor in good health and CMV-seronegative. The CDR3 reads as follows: CASSLRPPGEADTQYF. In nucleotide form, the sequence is TGCGCCAGCAGCTTGCGACCCCCCGGGGAAGCAGATACGCAGTATTTT.